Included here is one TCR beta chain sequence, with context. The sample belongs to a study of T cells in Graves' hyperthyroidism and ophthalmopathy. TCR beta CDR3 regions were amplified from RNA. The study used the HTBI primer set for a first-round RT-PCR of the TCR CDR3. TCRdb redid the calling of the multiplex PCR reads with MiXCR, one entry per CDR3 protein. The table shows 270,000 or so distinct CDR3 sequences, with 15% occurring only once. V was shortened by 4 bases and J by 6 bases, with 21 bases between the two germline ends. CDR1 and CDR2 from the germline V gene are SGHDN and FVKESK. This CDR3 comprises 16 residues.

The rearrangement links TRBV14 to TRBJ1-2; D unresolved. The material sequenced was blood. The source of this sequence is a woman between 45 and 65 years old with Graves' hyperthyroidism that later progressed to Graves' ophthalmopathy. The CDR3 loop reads CASSLQTGGRWDGYTF. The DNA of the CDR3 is TGTGCCAGCAGCCTACAAACCGGAGGGAGGTGGGATGGCTACACCTTC.